This is a list of T cell receptor beta chains from one sample in a study of blood T cell repertoires in COVID-19. The method was immunoSEQ multiplex PCR; TCRdb's version includes in-frame clones alone and lacks a portion of them. The sample includes approximately 80,000 clones, less than 85% of them seen just once. Sequencing was carried out using peripheral blood. These receptors originate from a man between 65 and 85 years old with active or convalescent COVID-19. CDR3s include the opening cysteine and the closing phenylalanine or tryptophan. Fields, in order: J gene, V gene, CDR3 protein.

j_call: TRBJ2-3; v_call: TRBV20-1; cdr3_aa: CSAFRADTQYF
j_call: TRBJ1-6; v_call: TRBV2; cdr3_aa: CASSLATLQGYPLHF
j_call: TRBJ2-2; v_call: TRBV18; cdr3_aa: CASSPETGRTGELFF
j_call: TRBJ2-1; v_call: TRBV9; cdr3_aa: CASSATTVAGLAGGSNEQFF
j_call: TRBJ1-4; v_call: TRBV19; cdr3_aa: CASSIWGHFKEKLFF
j_call: TRBJ1-1; v_call: TRBV15; cdr3_aa: CATSRGQGNTEAFF
j_call: TRBJ1-1; v_call: TRBV28; cdr3_aa: CASSWGKLVAFF
j_call: TRBJ2-1; v_call: TRBV3-1/TRBV3-2; cdr3_aa: CASSQALAGSNEQFF
j_call: TRBJ1-3; v_call: TRBV12-5; cdr3_aa: CASSKTQGYNTIYF
j_call: TRBJ1-6; v_call: TRBV3-1/TRBV3-2; cdr3_aa: CASSQGALAGAGSPLHF
j_call: TRBJ1-1; v_call: TRBV18; cdr3_aa: CASSPTTGEGTEAFF
j_call: TRBJ2-7; v_call: TRBV6-1; cdr3_aa: CASSEGAGPVNEQYF
j_call: TRBJ2-6; v_call: TRBV5-4; cdr3_aa: CASSLTQGTTGANVLTF
j_call: TRBJ1-1; v_call: TRBV2; cdr3_aa: CATQLRQGNTEAFF
j_call: TRBJ2-3; v_call: TRBV5-4; cdr3_aa: CASSLAGAGGGDTQYF
j_call: TRBJ1-1; v_call: TRBV11-3; cdr3_aa: CASSLSGGRTEAFF
j_call: TRBJ1-1; v_call: TRBV5-1; cdr3_aa: CASSFGPPSGTEAFF